A selection of T cell receptor beta chains follows, all from one sample in a study of cytomegalovirus exposure and HLA in healthy donors. The method was immunoSEQ multiplex PCR; TCRdb's version includes in-frame clones alone and lacks a portion of them. The top ten hold around 1% of the sample, which has some 150,000 clones, roughly 73% seen once. The sequencing sample was made of PBMCs. Receptor source: a male donor in good health and CMV-seronegative. Both conserved end residues are part of each CDR3. The D gene is left open where the match is weak. Clone size is given for some rows only: seen once, a few or many times, or a class if the clone is expanded.

d_gene	abundance	j_gene	v_gene	CDR3aa	CDR3nt
.	.	TRBJ2-7	TRBV14	CASSQIGRGKEQYF	TGTGCCAGCAGCCAAATCGGCAGGGGTAAGGAGCAGTACTTC
TRBD1	.	TRBJ1-2	TRBV19	CASSPNRDRSYGYTF	TGTGCCAGTAGTCCCAACCGGGACAGAAGCTATGGCTACACCTTC
.	.	TRBJ2-2	TRBV13	CASSLGSAGELFF	TGTGCCAGCAGCTTAGGATCCGCCGGGGAGCTGTTTTTT
.	.	TRBJ1-2	TRBV4-2	CASSQDVLGQRDYTF	TGTGCCAGCAGCCAAGATGTCCTTGGACAGCGAGACTACACCTTC
.	.	TRBJ1-6	TRBV7-3	CASSLFVQGDSPLHF	TGTGCCAGCAGCTTATTCGTTCAGGGTGATTCACCCCTCCACTTT
TRBD2	.	TRBJ2-3	TRBV10-1	CASSSSGGADTQYF	TGCGCCAGCAGTTCTAGCGGGGGCGCAGATACGCAGTATTTT
TRBD1	.	TRBJ2-7	TRBV5-5	CASSLTFSATGVYEQYF	TGTGCCAGCAGCTTGACGTTTTCCGCGACAGGGGTCTACGAGCAGTACTTC
TRBD1	.	TRBJ1-2	TRBV14	CASSPGGRYNYGYTF	TGTGCCAGCAGCCCAGGGGGAAGGTACAACTATGGCTACACCTTC
TRBD1	.	TRBJ2-3	TRBV5-1	CASREGQGSADTQYF	TGCGCCAGCAGGGAGGGACAGGGAAGCGCAGATACGCAGTATTTT
.	.	TRBJ2-1	TRBV5-6	CASSFVGGTANEQFF	TGTGCCAGCAGCTTTGTTGGGGGGACCGCCAATGAGCAGTTCTTC
.	.	TRBJ1-1	TRBV5-8	CASTGGTRPRTEAFF	TGTGCCAGCACCGGGGGGACGCGCCCCCGCACTGAAGCTTTCTTT
TRBD2	.	TRBJ2-1	TRBV18	CASSPGAGGLGEQFF	TGTGCCAGCTCACCAGGAGCGGGGGGGCTGGGTGAGCAGTTCTTC
TRBD1	.	TRBJ2-1	TRBV6-6	CASRTGTGAYNEQFF	TGTGCCAGCAGGACCGGGACAGGGGCCTACAATGAGCAGTTCTTC
TRBD1	.	TRBJ1-2	TRBV10-3	CAIRDHDRVYGYTF	TGTGCCATCAGAGACCATGACAGGGTTTATGGCTACACCTTC
.	few	TRBJ1-3	TRBV15	CATSRDKGNTIYF	TGTGCCACCAGCAGAGATAAAGGAAACACCATATATTTT
TRBD1	few	TRBJ1-4	TRBV19	CASSMGQGGEKLFF	TGTGCCAGTAGTATGGGACAGGGCGGAGAAAAACTGTTTTTT
TRBD1	.	TRBJ1-3	TRBV18	CASSPTTGTGFFSGNTIYF	TGTGCCAGCTCACCAACTACCGGGACAGGGTTCTTCTCTGGAAACACCATATATTTT
TRBD2	.	TRBJ2-5	TRBV7-2	CASSSRTSAETQYF	TGTGCCAGCAGCTCCCGGACTAGCGCCGAGACCCAGTACTTC
.	.	TRBJ1-1	TRBV4-3	CASSQDGGRDTEAFF	TGCGCCAGCAGCCAAGATGGGGGGAGGGACACTGAAGCTTTCTTT
.	.	TRBJ2-1	TRBV7-2	CASSLDPGDYNEQFF	TGTGCCAGCAGCTTAGACCCAGGGGACTACAATGAGCAGTTCTTC
TRBD1	.	TRBJ1-1	TRBV10-1	CASSDVPRDRGHTEAFF	TGCGCCAGCAGTGATGTGCCCCGAGACAGGGGGCATACTGAAGCTTTCTTT